This T cell receptor beta chain was identified during a study of cytomegalovirus exposure and HLA in healthy donors. Study-level findings and limits: The study listed under 200 cytomegalovirus-associated TCR beta chains. CMV antigen specificity was confirmed in vitro for a few CMV-associated chains.

Method: immunoSEQ multiplex PCR; TCRdb's copy keeps in-frame clones and lacks some. The repertoire holds around 52,000 clones, with 80% to 90% as singletons. On this clone itself: The antigen is not known.

The donors were part of the validation cohort of around 110 subjects. That cohort was separate from the first cohort, which comprised about 730 subjects. The V segment lost 0 bases and the J segment 0 bases; nucleotides outside the gene matches: 19. Germline V CDR1 and CDR2: SGHRS, YFSETQ. The CDR3 covers 21 residues. The source of this sequence is a woman aged 25 to 39 in good health and CMV-seronegative. The chain is built from TRBV5-1 and TRBJ2-7; the match to TRBD1 covers 9 bases. Sequencing input: PBMCs. The CDR3 region has the DNA TGCGCCAGCAGCTTGGCAGGGGGGGGAAGACCGGGACAGGGATACTCCTACGAGCAGTACTTC. Translating gives CASSLAGGGRPGQGYSYEQYF. The full variable domain, its missing parts supplied by reference TRBV5-1 and TRBJ2-7, is KAGVTQTPRYLIKTRGQQVTLSCSPISGHRSVSWYQQTPGQGLQFLFEYFSETQRNKGNFPGRFSGRQFSNSRSEMNVSTLELGDSALYLCASSLAGGGRPGQGYSYEQYFGPGTRLTVT.